The sequence of this T cell receptor beta chain was determined in a study of PD-1 and CTLA-4 blockade in melanoma. The table came from immunoSEQ multiplex PCR; TCRdb's copy has only in-frame clones and leaves some out. The sample records under 13,000 clones, 65% to 90% being singletons. The sequencing here drew on CD8+ T cells from peripheral blood, taken from a patient given anti-PD-1 treatment. The clonotype originates from a human donor with melanoma.

Here the CDR3 reads CASSETQGISDKAYGYTF. CDR3 nucleotide sequence: TGTGCCAGCAGTGAGACACAGGGGATAAGTGATAAAGCATATGGCTACACCTTC. The V call is TRBV2, the J call TRBJ1-2; TRBD1 aligns across 7 bases. The CDR3 covers 18 residues. V was pared by 3 bases and J by 5 bases, with 18 bases of the junction left unmatched. Germline loops: CDR1 SNHLY, CDR2 FYNNEI.